The 30 T cell receptor beta chains given below trace back to one sample, sequenced in a study of blood T cell repertoires in COVID-19. Some clones are missing from TCRdb's copy, which holds only in-frame ones; the method was immunoSEQ multiplex PCR. The sample includes 26,000 or so clones, roughly 87% seen only once; the top ten take 5.4%. The sequenced material came from peripheral blood. These receptor sequences come from a man aged 60-69 years with active COVID-19.

The chain couples TRBV18 to TRBJ2-1; TRBD1 might be the D (5 bases). Trimming pared 5 bases from V and 2 bases from J, leaving 13 bases between. Germline CDR1 is KGHSH and CDR2 is LQKENI. This CDR3 is built from 15 residues. The CDR3 DNA follows: TGTGCCAGCTCAGCAGACAGATTAACCTACAATGAGCAGTTCTTC. Translating it yields CASSADRLTYNEQFF. Drawing the rest from reference TRBV18 and TRBJ2-1, the complete variable domain is NAGVMQNPRHLVRRRGQEARLRCSPMKGHSHVYWYRQLPEEGLKFMVYLQKENIIDESGMPKERFSAEFPKEGPSILRIQQVVRGDSAAYFCASSADRLTYNEQFFGPGTRLTVL.

The chain couples TRBV7-6 to TRBJ1-2, with D perhaps matching TRBD1 (6 bases). With 1 base removed from V and 4 bases from J, the gap between germline ends came to 13 bases. Germline V CDR1 and CDR2: SGHVS, FNYEAQ. The CDR3 spans 15 residues. CDR3 protein: CASSLDGAGAYGYTF. The CDR3 DNA reads as TGTGCCAGCAGCTTAGATGGGGCAGGGGCCTATGGCTACACCTTC.

V is TRBV9 and J is TRBJ2-3; D is perhaps TRBD2 (6 bases). V was trimmed by 7 bases and J by 6 bases, leaving 6 bases between them. The CDR3 loop spans 10 amino acids. Germline CDR1 SGDLS, CDR2 YYNGEE. The CDR3 coding sequence is TGTGCCAGCGGGAGGGATACGCAGTATTTT. It yields the protein CASGRDTQYF.

This chain connects TRBV6-5 to TRBJ1-1, with D hard to call. The germline V gene has CDR1 MNHEY and CDR2 SVGAGI. CDR3 length equals 12 residues. The ends were cut back, 8 bases at V and 3 bases at J, with 10 bases in the middle. CDR3 sequence: CASGISYTEAFF. CDR3 bases: TGTGCCAGCGGCATTTCCTACACTGAAGCTTTCTTT.

This clone was counted once. The V gene is TRBV6-1, the J gene TRBJ2-3; TRBD1 aligns across 11 bases. This CDR3 spans 15 amino acids. V trimming: 3 bases; J trimming: 4 bases; junction bases outside the gene matches: 3. Germline CDR1 MNHNS, CDR2 SASEGT. The CDR3 nucleotides read TGTGCCAGCAGTGAGCCGGGACAGGGGGCAGATACGCAGTATTTT. Amino acids: CASSEPGQGADTQYF.

For the CDR3, the DNA is TGCGCCAGCAGCCAAGATTGGTCGTGGCGCTACACCTTC. Translating it yields CASSQDWSWRYTF. This sequence joins TRBV4-1 and TRBJ1-2; D not resolved. The germline V and J ends were trimmed by 0 bases and 9 bases, with 11 bases remaining between them. Germline CDR1 reads MGHRA; CDR2 reads YSYEKL. The CDR3 extends over 13 amino acids.

The rearrangement uses TRBV18 and TRBJ2-5; unclear D gene. The CDR3 totals 13 residues. The ends were cut back, 6 bases at V and 5 bases at J, with 13 bases in the middle. Germline CDR1 is KGHSH and CDR2 is LQKENI. CDR3 amino acids: CASSLFVEETQYF. In DNA form, the CDR3 reads TGTGCCAGCTCGCTATTCGTTGAGGAGACCCAGTACTTC.

The gene calls are TRBV9 and TRBJ2-1, with TRBD2 matching over 8 bases. Germline values: CDR1 SGDLS, CDR2 YYNGEE. V was pared by 5 bases and J by 0 bases, with 4 bases of the junction left unmatched. The CDR3 contains 15 residues. Here the CDR3 reads CASSTSGGSYNEQFF. The CDR3 DNA sequence: TGTGCCAGCAGTACCAGCGGGGGCTCCTACAATGAGCAGTTCTTC. Full variable domain (remainder filled in from reference TRBV9 and TRBJ2-1): DSGVTQTPKHLITATGQRVTLRCSPRSGDLSVYWYQQSLDQGLQFLIQYYNGEERAKGNILERFSAQQFPDLHSELNLSSLELGDSALYFCASSTSGGSYNEQFFGPGTRLTVL.

The chain employs TRBV5-5 and TRBJ1-3; D remains unclear. V was pared by 0 bases and J by 1 base, with 11 bases between. Germline loops: CDR1 SGHKS, CDR2 YYEKEE (reference sequence). The CDR3 is 16 amino acids. The DNA for the CDR3 is TGTGCCAGCAGCTTGGCCGTAGGGAGATCTGGAAACACCATATATTTT. Translated, it gives CASSLAVGRSGNTIYF.

The V call is TRBV5-1, the J call TRBJ2-2; D uncertain. Germline CDR1 SGHRS, CDR2 YFSETQ. Trimming stripped 4 bases from V and 4 bases from J, with 14 bases between. The CDR3 spans 15 residues. The CDR3 reads CASSKTAPVTGELFF. The CDR3 nucleotides are TGCGCCAGCAGCAAGACTGCCCCAGTCACCGGGGAGCTGTTTTTT.

The genes are TRBV28 and TRBJ2-1; 7 positions agree with TRBD1. The germline CDR1 and CDR2 sequences are MDHEN and SYDVKM. V was pared by 3 bases and J by 3 bases, with 8 bases of the junction left unmatched. The CDR3 covers 16 residues. The DNA of the CDR3 is TGTGCCAGCAGTTTCGGACAGGCTGGTTACTACAATGAGCAGTTCTTC. It translates to CASSFGQAGYYNEQFF.

This clone has more than one count but fewer than ten. The genes are TRBV5-1 and TRBJ2-1; 9 positions agree with TRBD1. This CDR3 is built from 16 residues. Germline V lookup: CDR1 SGHRS, CDR2 YFSETQ. The V gene end was trimmed by 1 base and the J gene end by 8 bases; junction bases not matched to a gene: 10. The CDR3 sequence is CASSLPSGTGRDEQFF. CDR3 sequence (DNA): TGCGCCAGCAGCTTGCCCTCCGGGACAGGGAGGGATGAGCAGTTCTTC.

The V call is TRBV4-1, the J call TRBJ2-3; weak D call: TRBD1 (6 bases). Trimming took 0 bases from V and 3 from J, leaving 10 bases between them. Germline CDR1 MGHRA, CDR2 YSYEKL. The CDR3 runs 15 residues. The CDR3 coding sequence is TGCGCCAGCAGCCAAGATGCGACAGGAACAGATACGCAGTATTTT. Residues: CASSQDATGTDTQYF.

The V call is TRBV18, the J call TRBJ1-4, with D perhaps TRBD1 (5 bases). The germline CDR1 and CDR2 sequences are KGHSH and LQKENI. V dropped 1 base and J dropped 5 bases, with 11 bases sitting between them. This CDR3 region has 15 residues. CDR3 protein: CASSPRNRPNEKLFF. In nucleotides, the CDR3 is TGTGCCAGCTCACCACGGAACAGGCCGAATGAAAAACTGTTTTTT.

The rearrangement uses TRBV5-5 and TRBJ1-2; D remains ambiguous. This CDR3 region has 14 residues. Germline-derived CDR1 and CDR2 are SGHKS and YYEKEE (reference sequence). V was clipped by 0 bases and J by 5 bases, with 11 bases between them. The CDR3 sequence is CASSLVVQYYGYTF. CDR3 DNA: TGTGCCAGCAGCTTGGTAGTACAGTATTATGGCTACACCTTC.

V usage is TRBV27 and J usage is TRBJ2-1, with D possibly TRBD1 on 5 matching bases. Germline V gene sequence: CDR1 MNHEY, CDR2 SMNVEV (reference sequence). This CDR3 comprises 12 residues. Trimming removed 10 bases from V and 7 bases from J, with 14 bases in between. CDR3 sequence reads: CATSPAGNEQFF. In nucleotides, the CDR3 is TGTGCCACCTCTCCGGCAGGGAATGAGCAGTTCTTC.

The CDR3: CASSAGVNEKLFF. The DNA of the CDR3 is TGCGCCAGCAGTGCGGGAGTTAATGAAAAACTGTTTTTT. The rearrangement links TRBV10-2 to TRBJ1-4; no firm D call. This CDR3 contains 13 residues. V gave up 4 bases and J gave up 4 bases, with 7 bases separating them. Per germline, CDR1 WSHSY and CDR2 SAAADI.

The rearrangement uses TRBV6-5 and TRBJ2-1; 7 positions match TRBD2. V gave up 3 bases and J gave up 0 bases; unmatched junction bases: 2. This CDR3 is built from 15 residues. CDR1 is MNHEY and CDR2 is SVGAGI in the germline V gene. The CDR3 nucleotides read TGTGCCAGCAGTTATCGGGGGGTCTCCTACAATGAGCAGTTCTTC. This sequence encodes CASSYRGVSYNEQFF.

The chain carries TRBV7-9 and TRBJ2-2; 9 bases match TRBD1. The CDR3 is 18 amino acids. Unmatched junction bases numbered 15, after V lost 5 bases and J lost 5 bases. CDR1 SEHNR and CDR2 FQNEAQ come from the germline V gene (reference sequence). The CDR3 here is CASSPIDYRDRVTGELFF. As DNA, the CDR3 is TGTGCCAGCAGCCCAATTGATTACCGGGACAGGGTAACCGGGGAGCTGTTTTTT.

CDR3 sequence (DNA): TGTGCCAGCAGCCGGGACAGGGTCGAGACCCAGTACTTC. Translating gives CASSRDRVETQYF. The gene calls are TRBV3-1 (or the pseudogene TRBV3-2) and TRBJ2-5; TRBD1 matches at 9 bases. V gave up 4 bases and J gave up 5 bases; unmatched junction bases: 2. Germline V gives CDR1 LGHDT, CDR2 YNNKEL (reference sequence). The CDR3 runs 13 residues.

The chain is built from TRBV5-1 and TRBJ2-1; 11 nucleotides match TRBD2. Germline V CDR1 and CDR2: SGHRS, YFSETQ. CDR3 size: 17 residues. Losses at the gene ends were 3 bases for V and 7 bases for J; bases not matched to a gene: 12. The CDR3 bases are TGCGCCAGCAGCTCAGACGCCCTAGCGGGGGGTAGTAATGAGCAGTTCTTC. Its protein product is CASSSDALAGGSNEQFF.

V and J are TRBV5-1 and TRBJ2-5; 7 bases line up with TRBD1. The ends lost 2 bases at V and 2 bases at J; junction bases unmatched: 9. This CDR3 has 16 amino acids. In germline, CDR1 is SGHRS, CDR2 YFSETQ. The CDR3 loop reads CASSFQGELGQETQYF. CDR3 nucleotides: TGCGCCAGCAGCTTTCAGGGGGAATTGGGTCAAGAGACCCAGTACTTC.

V usage is TRBV9 and J usage is TRBJ2-4; 8 bases are shared with TRBD2. The CDR3 runs 16 residues. The germline gives CDR1 SGDLS, CDR2 YYNGEE. With 2 bases clipped from V and 4 bases from J, the junction kept 8 bases outside the gene matches. The DNA for the CDR3 is TGTGCCAGCAGCGTCCAAACTGCTAGCGGGAAAAACATTCAGTACTTC. It translates to CASSVQTASGKNIQYF.

As for this clone: Distinct nucleotide sequences in the sample also encode this CDR3. The chain uses TRBV3-1 (or the pseudogene TRBV3-2) and TRBJ2-1; TRBD2 matches at 11 bases. The CDR3 covers 16 residues. CDR1 is LGHDT, CDR2 YNNKEL, per germline (reference sequence). V trimming: 4 bases; J trimming: 2 bases; junction bases outside the gene matches: 4. CDR3 residues: CASSRLAGGPYNEQFF. The CDR3 region has the DNA TGTGCCAGCAGCCGATTAGCGGGGGGGCCCTACAATGAGCAGTTCTTC.

V is TRBV27 and J is TRBJ2-6; D is unclear. V was shortened by 7 bases and J by 2 bases, with 18 bases between the two germline ends. The V gene's germline CDR1 is MNHEY and CDR2 SMNVEV (reference sequence). This CDR3 has 17 residues. The CDR3 protein is CASTSFGLYPGANVLTF. The CDR3 DNA sequence: TGTGCCAGCACTTCATTTGGGCTTTATCCTGGGGCCAACGTCCTGACTTTC.

The chain is built from TRBV3-1 (or the pseudogene TRBV3-2) and TRBJ2-2; a weak D match, TRBD1 (5 bases). This CDR3 contains 16 residues. V was clipped by 4 bases and J by 5 bases, with 17 bases between them. Germline CDR1 is LGHDT and CDR2 is YNNKEL (reference sequence). The CDR3 DNA follows: TGTGCCAGCAGCCCCTCAGGGCAAGGGAATACCGGGGAGCTGTTTTTT. It codes for CASSPSGQGNTGELFF.

The chain has TRBV7-2 and TRBJ2-1, with TRBD2 identical over 8 bases. This CDR3 has 15 amino acids. The V segment lost 1 base and the J segment 4 bases; nucleotides outside the gene matches: 3. The V gene's germline CDR1 is SGHTA and CDR2 FQGNSA. The CDR3 coding sequence is TGTGCCAGCAGCTTAGTGGCGGGGGGTTACAATGAGCAGTTCTTC. This gives the protein CASSLVAGGYNEQFF. Combining the CDR3 with reference TRBV7-2 and TRBJ2-1 gives the whole variable domain GAGVSQSPSNKVTEKGKDVELRCDPISGHTALYWYRQSLGQGLEFLIYFQGNSAPDKSGLPSDRFSAERTGGSVSTLTIQRTQQEDSAVYLCASSLVAGGYNEQFFGPGTRLTVL.

The chain joins TRBV5-1 to TRBJ2-2; D unresolved. The CDR3 length is 14 residues. V dropped 0 bases and J dropped 6 bases, with 9 bases sitting between them. The germline V gene encodes CDR1 SGHRS and CDR2 YFSETQ. CDR3 DNA: TGCGCCAGCAGCTTGGCCGTAAACTCCGGGGAGCTGTTTTTT. It specifies CASSLAVNSGELFF.

The rearrangement joins TRBV10-3 to TRBJ1-1; D perhaps matches TRBD1 (5 bases). CDR3 length: 16 residues. CDR1 ENHRY and CDR2 SYGVKD come from the germline V gene. The V end lost 6 bases, the J end lost 0 bases, and 17 bases lay between the germline ends. This CDR3 reads CAISDPFSGLNTEAFF. CDR3 coding DNA: TGTGCCATCAGCGACCCTTTCTCAGGGCTGAACACTGAAGCTTTCTTT.

This chain connects TRBV6-6 to TRBJ1-4; TRBD1 might be the D (6 bases). Germline values: CDR1 MNHNY, CDR2 SVGAGI (reference sequence). The V end lost 5 bases, the J end lost 6 bases, and 10 bases lay between the germline ends. The CDR3 length is 13 residues. In nucleotides, the CDR3 is TGTGCCAGCAGTACAGGGTTGTATGAAAAACTGTTTTTT. Translated, it gives CASSTGLYEKLFF.